The 32 T cell receptor beta chains in this list originate from one sample, sequenced in a study of blood T cell repertoires in COVID-19. The data were produced by immunoSEQ multiplex PCR, yet TCRdb's version contains in-frame clones alone and is incomplete. The sample yields approximately 290,000 clones, approximately 92% seen once. Sequencing was carried out using PBMCs or T cells enriched from blood (not recorded which). Receptor source: a woman aged 25 to 39 who had recovered from COVID-19.

This rearrangement joins TRBV3-1 (or the pseudogene TRBV3-2) to TRBJ2-2; TRBD2 aligns across 7 bases. Losses at the gene ends were 8 bases for V and 6 bases for J; bases not matched to a gene: 3. The CDR3 runs 12 residues. Germline V gene lookup returns CDR1 LGHDT and CDR2 YNNKEL (reference sequence). In nucleotides, the CDR3 is TGTGCCAGCGTTGCGGGAGCCGGGGAGCTGTTTTTT. Translated, it gives CASVAGAGELFF.

This clone was found many times. The chain combines TRBV11-2 with TRBJ2-1; TRBD2 agrees at 9 bases. After removal of 5 bases from V and 8 bases from J, the junction contained 13 bases not matched to a gene. Looked up from germline, CDR1 is SGHAT and CDR2 is FQNNGV. This CDR3 is built from 16 residues. CDR3 bases: TGTGCCAGCAGCCCCCTAGTTAGCGGGAGATTCGATGAGCAGTTCTTC. Translation: CASSPLVSGRFDEQFF.

The V gene is TRBV10-3, the J gene TRBJ2-3; 9 bases are shared with TRBD1. CDR3 length: 14 amino acids. Germline CDR1 reads ENHRY; CDR2 reads SYGVKD. After removal of 6 bases from V and 5 bases from J, the junction contained 6 bases not matched to a gene. The CDR3, as DNA: TGTGCCATCAGGCGGGACAGGGATGTAGATACGCAGTATTTT. Translated: CAIRRDRDVDTQYF.

This clone has just one count. The chain employs TRBV18 and TRBJ1-2; 11 positions agree with TRBD1. The ends lost 1 base at V and 6 bases at J; junction bases unmatched: 13. Germline loops: CDR1 KGHSH, CDR2 LQKENI. The CDR3 has 18 amino acids. CDR3 sequence: CASSPQERWTGGLDGYTF. The CDR3, as DNA: TGTGCCAGCTCACCACAAGAACGATGGACAGGGGGCTTGGATGGCTACACCTTC.

In its sample, this clone was seen once. J is TRBJ2-1 and V is TRBV25-1; D not resolved. The germline CDR1 and CDR2 sequences are MGHDK and SYGVNS. V gave up 8 bases and J gave up 1 base, with 9 bases separating them. The CDR3 spans 13 residues. The CDR3: CASSAASYNEQFF. The CDR3 DNA is TGTGCCAGCTCGGCGGCTTCCTACAATGAGCAGTTCTTC.

The chain employs TRBV11-3 and TRBJ2-1, with 13 bases aligning to TRBD2. The V gene end was trimmed by 5 bases and the J gene end by 10 bases; junction bases not matched to a gene: 8. Germline CDR1 is SGHNT and CDR2 is YENEEA. There are 15 residues in the CDR3. The CDR3 DNA sequence: TGTGCCAGCAGCCTTGGACTAGCGGGAGTAAGGGAGCAGTTCTTC. Translated, it gives CASSLGLAGVREQFF.

This clone was counted only a few times. CDR3 DNA sequence: TGTGCCTGGAGTGTACTCCGGGAAAAACTGTTTTTT. This translates into CAWSVLREKLFF. This chain uses TRBV30 with TRBJ1-4; no firm D call. CDR1 is GTSNPN and CDR2 is SVGIG in the germline V gene (reference sequence). The V gene lost 0 bases and the J gene lost 8 bases, with 7 bases spanning the gap. The CDR3 runs to 12 residues.

This chain uses TRBV6-1 with TRBJ2-7, with D unclear. V was shortened by 3 bases and J by 5 bases, with 17 bases between the two germline ends. Germline V gives CDR1 MNHNS, CDR2 SASEGT. This CDR3 contains 15 residues. The CDR3 loop reads CASSDFWKSAHEQYF. For the CDR3, the DNA is TGTGCCAGCAGTGATTTCTGGAAAAGCGCCCACGAGCAGTACTTC.

This rearrangement joins TRBV19 to TRBJ2-1, with D perhaps TRBD2 (5 bases). V was trimmed by 6 bases and J by 3 bases, leaving 15 bases between them. The CDR3 sequence is 15 residues long. Germline V gene sequence: CDR1 LNHDA, CDR2 SQIVND (reference sequence). This CDR3 is CASRNRREVYNEQFF. The CDR3 DNA follows: TGTGCCAGTAGAAACCGACGGGAAGTCTACAATGAGCAGTTCTTC. Together with reference TRBV19 and TRBJ2-1, the CDR3 gives the full variable domain: DGGITQSPKYLFRKEGQNVTLSCEQNLNHDAMYWYRQDPGQGLRLIYYSQIVNDFQKGDIAEGYSVSREKKESFPLTVTSAQKNPTAFYLCASRNRREVYNEQFFGPGTRLTVL.

The V and J genes are TRBV13 and TRBJ1-1; 11 nucleotides align to TRBD1. CDR3 length equals 15 residues. Germline values: CDR1 PRHDT, CDR2 FYEKMQ (reference sequence). J gave up 5 bases and V 5 bases, and 7 bases lay outside the gene matches. The chain's CDR3 is CASSTDRGLGTEAFF. The DNA of the CDR3 is TGTGCCAGCAGCACGGACAGGGGGCTAGGGACTGAAGCTTTCTTT. The complete variable domain, with remaining parts taken from reference TRBV13 and TRBJ1-1, reads AAGVIQSPRHLIKEKRETATLKCYPIPRHDTVYWYQQGPGQDPQFLISFYEKMQSDKGSIPDRFSAQQFSDYHSELNMSSLELGDSALYFCASSTDRGLGTEAFFGQGTRLTVV.

The chain combines TRBV24-1 with TRBJ1-5; a weak D match, TRBD1 (6 bases). The germline V gene encodes CDR1 KGHDR and CDR2 SFDVKD. The germline V and J ends were trimmed by 2 bases and 6 bases, with 16 bases remaining between them. There are 16 residues in the CDR3. CDR3 region: CATSDSDQGKSQPQHF. The CDR3 DNA sequence: TGTGCCACCAGTGATTCTGATCAGGGGAAAAGTCAGCCCCAGCATTTT.

J is TRBJ1-2 and V is TRBV4-1; tentative D call: TRBD1 (5 bases). V dropped 4 bases and J dropped 3 bases, with 9 bases sitting between them. Germline lookup yields CDR1 MGHRA and CDR2 YSYEKL. CDR3 length equals 13 residues. The CDR3 loop reads CASSPDTHYGYTF. CDR3 bases: TGCGCCAGCAGCCCGGACACTCACTATGGCTACACCTTC.

The chain combines TRBV19 with TRBJ2-2, with D perhaps TRBD1 (5 bases). Trimming stripped 3 bases from V and 0 bases from J, with 8 bases between. This CDR3 region has 15 residues. CDR1 LNHDA and CDR2 SQIVND come from the germline V gene (reference sequence). This CDR3 is CASSIGHTNTGELFF. CDR3 DNA sequence: TGTGCCAGTAGTATCGGACATACGAACACCGGGGAGCTGTTTTTT.

This chain connects TRBV3-1 (or the pseudogene TRBV3-2) to TRBJ1-1, with a tentative D call TRBD1 (6 bases). This CDR3 has 17 residues. In germline, CDR1 is LGHDT, CDR2 YNNKEL (reference sequence). V was pared by 3 bases and J by 6 bases, with 23 bases between. CDR3 DNA: TGTGCCAGCAGCCACTGGGGCAGGGGAAACTCTTACGCTGAAGCTTTCTTT. The encoded protein is CASSHWGRGNSYAEAFF.

The chain carries TRBV7-8 and TRBJ2-2; possibly TRBD1 for D (5 bases). The ends were cut back, 3 bases at V and 6 bases at J, with 8 bases in the middle. Per the germline V gene, CDR1 is SGHVS and CDR2 is FQNEAQ. This CDR3 region has 13 residues. DNA of the CDR3: TGTGCCAGCAGCTTTCAGGGTTCCGGGGAGCTGTTTTTT. Translation gives CASSFQGSGELFF.

Here the CDR3 DNA reads TGTGCCAGCAGCTTTAGTCGCGAACAGATCGGGGCGCAGTATTTT. Amino acids: CASSFSREQIGAQYF. V and J are TRBV7-2 and TRBJ2-3, with a tentative D call TRBD2 (5 bases). There are 15 residues in the CDR3. Germline-derived CDR1 and CDR2 are SGHTA and FQGNSA. Trimming pared 3 bases from V and 10 bases from J, leaving 20 bases between.

The rearrangement links TRBV4-2 to TRBJ2-6, with TRBD1 matching over 9 bases. The V segment lost 1 base and the J segment 1 base; nucleotides outside the gene matches: 5. Germline CDR1 is LGHNA and CDR2 is YNFKEQ. The CDR3 sequence is 18 residues long. The CDR3 reads CASSQVGTGLSGANVLTF. CDR3 nucleotides: TGTGCCAGCAGCCAAGTTGGGACAGGGCTTTCTGGGGCCAACGTCCTGACTTTC.

This clone is a singleton in its sample. The gene calls are TRBV6-2 or TRBV6-3 and TRBJ1-2; D gene ambiguous. CDR1 MNHEY and CDR2 SVGEGT come from the germline V gene. The CDR3 contains 15 residues. V shed 2 bases and J shed 5 bases, with 15 bases lying between them. The CDR3 loop is CASSYGGVGSYGYTF. In nucleotides, the CDR3 is TGTGCCAGCAGTTACGGAGGAGTGGGATCGTATGGCTACACCTTC.

The chain recombines TRBV7-9 with TRBJ2-2; TRBD1 aligns across 9 bases. The CDR3 is made up of 15 amino acids. Germline CDR1 and CDR2: SEHNR and FQNEAQ (reference sequence). J gave up 7 bases and V 5 bases, and 8 bases lay outside the gene matches. The CDR3 here is CASSRQGVKNGELFF. The CDR3 DNA is TGTGCCAGCAGCAGACAGGGGGTTAAGAACGGGGAGCTGTTTTTT.

The rearrangement uses TRBV11-2 and TRBJ2-1, with TRBD2 as a possible D gene (5 bases). The CDR3 has 17 residues. Germline CDR1 reads SGHAT; CDR2 reads FQNNGV. V was cut by 1 base and J by 1 base, with 14 bases left in between. The CDR3 here is CASSLGVGRGSYNEQFF. The CDR3 DNA follows: TGTGCCAGCAGCTTAGGGGTGGGCCGGGGATCCTACAATGAGCAGTTCTTC.

The rearrangement links TRBV9 to TRBJ1-3, with D possibly TRBD1 on 6 matching bases. This CDR3 region has 20 residues. Looked up from germline, CDR1 is SGDLS and CDR2 is YYNGEE. Between the trimmed V and J ends, which lost 2 bases and 3 bases, there was a span of 27 bases. The CDR3 nucleotides are TGTGCCAGCAGCGTGGGGGTGAGGACAGCCCCTATATCGAATGGAAACACCATATATTTT. It yields the protein CASSVGVRTAPISNGNTIYF.

J is TRBJ1-5 and V is TRBV28, with 9 bases identical to TRBD1. CDR3 length equals 14 residues. Germline CDR1 is MDHEN and CDR2 is SYDVKM. Germline trimming cut 5 bases from V and 7 bases from J; bases unmatched to any gene: 6. DNA of the CDR3: TGTGCCAGCAGTCAAACAGGGGGCGGGCAGCCCCAGCATTTT. Protein: CASSQTGGGQPQHF.

The V gene is TRBV11-2, the J gene TRBJ2-3, with 7 bases aligning to TRBD2. V lost 2 bases, J lost 2 bases, and 7 bases stayed unmatched. The germline V gene has CDR1 SGHAT and CDR2 FQNNGV. The CDR3 consists of 16 residues. The CDR3 is CASSLIRLADTDTQYF. The CDR3 nucleotides read TGTGCCAGCAGCTTAATCCGCCTAGCGGACACAGATACGCAGTATTTT.

The V gene is TRBV7-8, the J gene TRBJ1-1; 8 positions match TRBD1. The CDR3 extends over 14 amino acids. Germline CDR1 is SGHVS and CDR2 is FQNEAQ. The junction had 4 bases not matched to a gene; V was cut back by 0 bases and J by 7 bases. CDR3 loop: CASSLAQGAFEAFF. The CDR3 bases are TGTGCCAGCAGCTTAGCGCAGGGGGCTTTTGAAGCTTTCTTT.

This clone showed up just a few times. This chain links TRBV7-9 with TRBJ1-1; 7 nucleotides match TRBD1. Germline CDR1 SEHNR, CDR2 FQNEAQ (reference sequence). Trimming cost V 7 bases and J 4 bases; bases outside gene matches: 6. CDR3 size: 13 residues. The CDR3 protein is CASNPTGRTEAFF. CDR3 nucleotides: TGTGCCAGCAACCCGACAGGGCGCACTGAAGCTTTCTTT.

The rearrangement links TRBV30 to TRBJ1-4; 10 positions match TRBD1. The junction had 10 bases not matched to a gene; V was cut back by 2 bases and J by 7 bases. The CDR3 has 16 amino acids. The germline V gene has CDR1 GTSNPN and CDR2 SVGIG (reference sequence). CDR3 nucleotides: TGTGCCTGGAGTTTAGGGACAGGGGCTTTCTCTGAAAAACTGTTTTTT. Amino acid sequence: CAWSLGTGAFSEKLFF.

The chain uses TRBV6-2 or TRBV6-3 and TRBJ2-7, with D unresolved. Germline V lookup: CDR1 MNHEY, CDR2 SVGEGT. The CDR3 loop spans 16 amino acids. The V end lost 5 bases, the J end lost 0 bases, and 17 bases lay between the germline ends. The CDR3 region has the DNA TGTGCCAGCAGTGTCCCCCCCCGCGGAACCTCCTACGAGCAGTACTTC. Its translation: CASSVPPRGTSYEQYF.

The chain joins TRBV28 to TRBJ1-2; the match to TRBD1 covers 8 bases. Germline values: CDR1 MDHEN, CDR2 SYDVKM. CDR3 length: 16 amino acids. V was clipped by 6 bases and J by 4 bases; unmatched bases: 13. CDR3 sequence: CASSSGTGSTGYGYTF. The DNA of the CDR3 is TGTGCCAGCAGCTCCGGGACAGGAAGCACTGGCTATGGCTACACCTTC.

The gene calls are TRBV27 and TRBJ2-3, with D tentatively TRBD1 (5 bases). The germline V and J ends were trimmed by 9 bases and 6 bases, with 16 bases remaining between them. Looked up from germline, CDR1 is MNHEY and CDR2 is SMNVEV (reference sequence). The CDR3 is made up of 13 amino acids. CDR3 residues: CASFRGLGDTQYF. The CDR3 coding sequence is TGTGCCAGTTTTAGGGGCCTAGGGGATACGCAGTATTTT.

The V call is TRBV15, the J call TRBJ2-7, with D perhaps TRBD2 (5 bases). Trimming cost V 3 bases and J 3 bases, with 9 bases left between them. Germline values: CDR1 LNHNV, CDR2 YYDKDF (reference sequence). The CDR3 has 13 amino acids. The CDR3 loop reads CATSSGSVYEQYF. DNA of the CDR3: TGTGCCACCAGCAGTGGGAGTGTCTACGAGCAGTACTTC.

V is TRBV4-3 and J is TRBJ1-2; 8 bases map to TRBD1. With 1 base clipped from V and 1 base from J, the junction kept 11 bases outside the gene matches. The V gene's germline CDR1 is LGHNA and CDR2 YSLEER. The length of the CDR3 is 18 residues. CDR3: CASSQVVPGGADNYGYTF. In DNA form, the CDR3 reads TGCGCCAGCAGCCAAGTTGTACCAGGGGGCGCGGATAACTATGGCTACACCTTC.

This chain links TRBV11-3 with TRBJ2-3; maybe TRBD2 (5 bases). CDR3 length: 14 amino acids. The V gene's germline CDR1 is SGHNT and CDR2 YENEEA. Trimming removed 5 bases at V and 1 base at J, with 10 bases between. CDR3 DNA sequence: TGTGCCAGCAGCCCCACTAGGGGCACAGATACGCAGTATTTT. Encoded protein: CASSPTRGTDTQYF.